A single sample is the source of the 5 T cell receptor beta chains below, sequenced in a study of beta chain features in type 1 diabetes. Expressed TCRB transcripts were sequenced after all isolated RNA was converted to cDNA. Libraries were prepared by immunoSEQ multiplex PCR; TCRdb keeps only in-frame clonotypes and omits some of them. The sample consists of some 360,000 clones, 15% to 20% of them appearing once. Sequencing used naive CD4+ T cells from blood. These receptors were obtained from a woman aged 18 to 35 in good health.

This clone came up a few times. The chain joins TRBV5-1 to TRBJ1-5; perhaps TRBD1 as D (6 bases). Trimming removed 4 bases from V and 3 bases from J, with 14 bases in between. Germline V gene sequence: CDR1 SGHRS, CDR2 YFSETQ. This CDR3 spans 15 amino acids. This chain's CDR3 is CASSGEGGPNQPQHF. The CDR3 nucleotides read TGCGCCAGCAGCGGTGAGGGGGGGCCCAATCAGCCCCAGCATTTT.

The V and J genes are TRBV5-1 and TRBJ2-5; 7 bases fit TRBD1. Germline CDR1 and CDR2: SGHRS and YFSETQ. This CDR3 is 15 amino acids long. V was pared by 0 bases and J by 2 bases, with 4 bases of the junction left unmatched. The CDR3 coding sequence is TGCGCCAGCAGCTTGGCAGGGGGTTTACAAGAGACCCAGTACTTC. Translation gives CASSLAGGLQETQYF.

The chain combines TRBV30 with TRBJ2-1; no definite D call. CDR1 and CDR2 (germline): GTSNPN, SVGIG (reference sequence). V was clipped by 2 bases and J by 5 bases, with 4 bases between them. The CDR3 loop spans 11 amino acids. CDR3 DNA: TGTGCCTGGAGTTCTGACAATGAGCAGTTCTTC. Translated, it gives CAWSSDNEQFF.

This clone turned up a few times. The rearrangement uses TRBV30 and TRBJ2-2; tentative D call: TRBD2 (6 bases). This CDR3 region has 17 residues. The V gene's germline CDR1 is GTSNPN and CDR2 SVGIG (reference sequence). Trimming removed 4 bases at V and 0 bases at J, with 18 bases between. The CDR3 sequence is CAWKDYVDSSNTGELFF. The CDR3 DNA sequence: TGTGCCTGGAAGGACTACGTCGACAGTTCGAACACCGGGGAGCTGTTTTTT.

The chain couples TRBV11-3 to TRBJ1-6; TRBD1 is a possible D gene (6 bases). Germline V gene data show CDR1 as SGHNT and CDR2 as YENEEA. V was trimmed by 5 bases and J by 9 bases, leaving 11 bases between them. The CDR3 runs to 13 residues. CDR3 sequence reads: CASSPDRLSPLHF. CDR3 sequence (DNA): TGTGCCAGCAGCCCCGACAGGCTTTCACCCCTCCACTTT.